The rows below give T cell receptor beta chains drawn from one sample of a study of PD-1 blockade in classical Hodgkin lymphoma. Clones were read by immunoSEQ multiplex PCR, and TCRdb kept only the in-frame ones, dropping some. The sample shows over 7,000 clones, roughly 80% of them seen only once. The sample was CD4+ T cells from blood, taken at baseline. The receptor source for this set is a human donor with classical Hodgkin lymphoma. Each CDR3 is given with its conserved first and last residue. The D gene is left open where the match is weak. Where a row states a size, it is once, few, many or the class of an expanded clone; other rows omit it.

TRBD2,TRBV5-1,.,TRBJ2-2,TGCGCCAGCAGTCCTGATCCGACTAGCGGGAGACCCTGGGAGCTGTTTTTT,CASSPDPTSGRPWELFF
.,TRBV4-3,.,TRBJ2-5,TGCGCCAGCAGCCAGGACGACTGGAACAGGAAGCAGTACTTC,CASSQDDWNRKQYF
.,TRBV7-2,.,TRBJ1-2,TGTGCCAGCAGCTTAGGACCGGGCCTCCCCCTCTATGGCTACACCTTC,CASSLGPGLPLYGYTF
TRBD2,TRBV6-5,few,TRBJ2-7,TGTGCCAGCACGGCCCCGGGACTAGCCGCCGGGGAGCAGTACTTC,CASTAPGLAAGEQYF
.,TRBV5-1,.,TRBJ1-2,TGCGCCAGCAGCTCTACAGGGAACTATGGCTACACCTTC,CASSSTGNYGYTF
.,TRBV15,once,TRBJ2-3,TGTGCCACCAGCATGGGCCACACAGATACGCAGTATTTT,CATSMGHTDTQYF
TRBD1,TRBV9,.,TRBJ2-2,TGTGCCAGCAGCGCCGGACAGGGGGCGAACACCGGGGAGCTGTTTTTT,CASSAGQGANTGELFF
.,TRBV6-1,once,TRBJ1-2,TGTGCCAGCAGTGAAGAGGAGGGTTTGTACTATGGCTACACCTTC,CASSEEEGLYYGYTF
.,TRBV7-2,.,TRBJ1-4,TGTGCCAGCAGCTTAGTGGGGGGAGGGGGTGGCGAAAAACTGTTTTTT,CASSLVGGGGGEKLFF
.,TRBV2,medium-sized,TRBJ1-5,TGTGCCAGCAGGATAGGTCAGCCCCAGCATTTT,CASRIGQPQHF
.,TRBV9,.,TRBJ2-2,TGTGCCAGCAGCGTACGGACTGGGAACACCGGGGAGCTGTTTTTT,CASSVRTGNTGELFF
.,TRBV6-5,medium-sized,TRBJ1-6,TGTGCCAGCAGTTACTCGACACAGGGTAGTTCACCCCTCCACTTT,CASSYSTQGSSPLHF
.,TRBV7-2,.,TRBJ1-6,TGTGCCAGCAGCTTAGCCGGGACCTTCGATTCACCCCTCCACTTT,CASSLAGTFDSPLHF
TRBD1,TRBV7-2,few,TRBJ2-7,TGTGCCAGCAGTTCCGCCGGGACAGGGTCCTACGAGCAGTACTTC,CASSSAGTGSYEQYF
.,TRBV5-5,.,TRBJ1-5,TGTGCCAGCAGCTTCCGGAAAAATCAGCCCCAGCATTTT,CASSFRKNQPQHF
.,TRBV5-5,.,TRBJ2-5,TGTGCCAGCAGCCAACAGGTGGACGAGACCCAGTACTTC,CASSQQVDETQYF
.,TRBV7-9,.,TRBJ1-2,TGTGCCAGCAGCTTAGGAGAATTTGGCTACACCTTC,CASSLGEFGYTF
.,TRBV30,.,TRBJ1-4,TGTGCCTGGAGTGTTCTCTGGGCTGAAAAACTGTTTTTT,CAWSVLWAEKLFF
TRBD2,TRBV7-8,.,TRBJ2-5,TGTGCCAGCAGCCTAACTAGCGGTGAATGGGAGACCCAGTACTTC,CASSLTSGEWETQYF
.,TRBV4-2,.,TRBJ2-5,TGTGCCAGCAGCCAGCGGGTTAAAGAGACCCAGTACTTC,CASSQRVKETQYF
.,TRBV5-4,.,TRBJ1-2,TGTGCCAGCAGCTGGGGGCTGGGTAACTATGGCTACACCTTC,CASSWGLGNYGYTF
TRBD2,TRBV5-6,.,TRBJ2-7,TGTGCCAGCAGCTTGGAAGGTCTAGGCGGGAGATACGACGAGCAGTACTTC,CASSLEGLGGRYDEQYF
.,TRBV7-6,.,TRBJ1-1,TGTGCCAGCAGCGGGGGTCTTAGGAACACTGAAGCTTTCTTT,CASSGGLRNTEAFF
.,TRBV28,.,TRBJ1-4,TGTGCCAGCAGTTTCAGGGTCCATAATGAAAAACTGTTTTTT,CASSFRVHNEKLFF
TRBD1,TRBV18,few,TRBJ1-6,TGTGCCAGCTCACTGGGACAGGGGTATAATTCACCCCTCCACTTT,CASSLGQGYNSPLHF
.,TRBV7-9,.,TRBJ2-7,TGTGCCAGCAGCTTAGGTGAATCGAGATACTACGAGCAGTACTTC,CASSLGESRYYEQYF
.,TRBV4-3,.,TRBJ1-2,TGCGCCAGCAGCCTACAGGGAAGGGACTCCTATGGCTACACCTTC,CASSLQGRDSYGYTF
.,TRBV6-1,.,TRBJ2-4,TGTGCCAGCAGTGAGTCTGGGGTTCAAAACATTCAGTACTTC,CASSESGVQNIQYF
.,TRBV10-3,.,TRBJ2-2,TGTGCCATCAGTGACCGGGCCTCGACCGGGGAGCTGTTTTTT,CAISDRASTGELFF
TRBD1,TRBV7-2,.,TRBJ1-5,TGTGCCAGCAGCCCTGGACAAGGACAGGGCCACCAGCATTTT,CASSPGQGQGHQHF
.,TRBV28,few,TRBJ1-1,TGTGCCAGCAGTTCCCACGGTAGACTTGGGTTGGGCACTGAAGCTTTCTTT,CASSSHGRLGLGTEAFF
.,TRBV5-6,few,TRBJ1-5,TGTGCCAGCAGCAGAACAGGGATCAATCAGCCCCAGCATTTT,CASSRTGINQPQHF
TRBD1,TRBV5-1,once,TRBJ1-3,TGCGCCAGCAGCCCCGGACAGGGGGCAATCTCTGGAAACACCATATATTTT,CASSPGQGAISGNTIYF
.,TRBV5-8,few,TRBJ1-1,TGTGCCAGCAGCTCCCGCCTAGTGGTGGTGGGCACTGAAGCTTTCTTT,CASSSRLVVVGTEAFF
.,TRBV5-6,few,TRBJ1-4,TGTGCCGCTGGCGCTGGGGGCGATGAAAAACTGTTTTTT,CAAGAGGDEKLFF
.,TRBV11-2,.,TRBJ2-7,TGTGCCAGCAGCTTAGAGGGGTTCAGCTCCTACGAGCAGTACTTC,CASSLEGFSSYEQYF
TRBD2,TRBV9,.,TRBJ2-7,TGTGCCAGCAGCGTAGGACCAGGATCTAGCGGGAGTCCCTCCTTGCAGTACTTC,CASSVGPGSSGSPSLQYF
TRBD1,TRBV12-5,.,TRBJ1-1,TGTGCTAGTGGTTTGACAGGACAGGGCCACTTGAACACTGAAGCTTTCTTT,CASGLTGQGHLNTEAFF
TRBD1,TRBV30,few,TRBJ1-5,TGTGCCTGGAGACAGGGGTCGGGCAATCAGCCCCAGCATTTT,CAWRQGSGNQPQHF
.,TRBV7-9,few,TRBJ1-1,TGTGCCAGCACCCTCCAGTTGAACACTGAAGCTTTCTTT,CASTLQLNTEAFF
TRBD1,TRBV7-9,few,TRBJ1-3,TGTGCCAGCAGCAAGGGACAGCTAGGAAACACCATATATTTT,CASSKGQLGNTIYF
TRBD1,TRBV5-1,few,TRBJ2-7,TGCGCCAGCAGCACGGGACAGGGCTTCTACGAGCAGTACTTC,CASSTGQGFYEQYF
.,TRBV6-6,once,TRBJ2-2,TGTGCCAGCAGAGGGGCCACGAACACCGGGGAGCTGTTTTTT,CASRGATNTGELFF
TRBD2,TRBV7-3,.,TRBJ2-3,TGTGCCAGCAGCGAAGCGGGAGGGCCTTCAGATACGCAGTATTTT,CASSEAGGPSDTQYF
.,TRBV5-1,.,TRBJ2-1,TGCGCCAGCAGCTTGGAGGGAAACACCTACAATGAGCAGTTCTTC,CASSLEGNTYNEQFF
.,TRBV9,.,TRBJ2-3,TGTGCCAGCACCCCGCGGGCGGGCGGGGTTTTTAATACAGATACGCAGTATTTT,CASTPRAGGVFNTDTQYF